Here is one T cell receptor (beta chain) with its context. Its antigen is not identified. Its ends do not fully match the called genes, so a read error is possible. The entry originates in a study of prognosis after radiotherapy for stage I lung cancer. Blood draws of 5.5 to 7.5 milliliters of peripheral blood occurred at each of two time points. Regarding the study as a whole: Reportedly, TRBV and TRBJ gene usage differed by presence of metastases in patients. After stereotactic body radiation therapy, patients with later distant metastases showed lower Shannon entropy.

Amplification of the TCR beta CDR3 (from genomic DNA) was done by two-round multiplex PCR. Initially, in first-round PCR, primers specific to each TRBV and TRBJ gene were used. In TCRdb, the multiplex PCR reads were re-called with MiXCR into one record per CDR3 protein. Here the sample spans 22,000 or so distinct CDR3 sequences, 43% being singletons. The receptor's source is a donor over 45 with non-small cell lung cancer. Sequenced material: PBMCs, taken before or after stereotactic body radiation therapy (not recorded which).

The CDR3 nucleotides are TGTTCCAGCAGCCCCCATGGGGAACCCCTCCACTTT. Translating gives CSSSPHGEPLHF. This rearrangement joins TRBV6-1 to TRBJ1-6; D gene ambiguous. The CDR3 runs 12 residues. Germline CDR1 is MNHNS and CDR2 is SASEGT.